The 30 T cell receptor beta chains given below trace back to one sample, sequenced in a study of cytomegalovirus exposure and HLA in healthy donors. Generated by immunoSEQ multiplex PCR, the TCRdb table keeps only in-frame clones and is missing some. There are some 150,000 clones in the sample; around 89% occur only once, and approximately 3% lies in the top ten. Input material: PBMCs. These TCRs come from a man aged 18 to 30 in good health and CMV-seronegative.

The V call is TRBV29-1, the J call TRBJ1-1; D is undetermined. V lost 7 bases, J lost 4 bases, and 13 bases lay in between. CDR1 and CDR2 from the germline V gene are SQVTM and ANQGSEA. The CDR3 runs 12 residues. CDR3 bases: TGCAGCGATTTCCCGGGGTCCACTGAAGCTTTCTTT. Its protein product is CSDFPGSTEAFF.

The J gene is TRBJ2-2, the V gene TRBV18; TRBD2 matches at 12 bases. CDR3 size: 16 residues. From germline, CDR1 is KGHSH and CDR2 LQKENI. The V segment lost 4 bases and the J segment 4 bases; nucleotides outside the gene matches: 4. The CDR3 spells CASSQTSGGSTGELFF. CDR3 nucleotide sequence: TGTGCCAGCTCACAGACTAGCGGGGGTTCCACCGGGGAGCTGTTTTTT.

V is TRBV7-8 and J is TRBJ1-1; D is undetermined. Deletions cut 5 bases from V and 6 bases from J, with 10 bases between. CDR1 and CDR2 from the germline V gene are SGHVS and FQNEAQ. The CDR3 extends over 12 amino acids. The CDR3 spells CASSPGGAEAFF. In nucleotides, the CDR3 is TGTGCCAGCAGCCCTGGCGGCGCTGAAGCTTTCTTT.

The chain links TRBV14 to TRBJ1-1; D may be TRBD1 (5 bases). CDR1 is SGHDN, CDR2 FVKESK, per germline. Trimming pared 0 bases from V and 1 base from J, leaving 12 bases between. The CDR3 loop spans 16 amino acids. The CDR3 nucleotides read TGTGCCAGCAGCCAAGACGCAGGGATCGGGAACACTGAAGCTTTCTTT. This translates into CASSQDAGIGNTEAFF.

The chain carries TRBV18 and TRBJ2-1; 9 nucleotides match TRBD2. Germline V gene data show CDR1 as KGHSH and CDR2 as LQKENI. V lost 1 base to trimming and J lost 8 bases; unmatched junction nucleotides: 9. This CDR3 has 16 residues. The CDR3 coding sequence is TGTGCCAGCTCACCACTACTAGCGGGTGAGGCATATGAGCAGTTCTTC. It encodes CASSPLLAGEAYEQFF.

J is TRBJ1-2 and V is TRBV28, with TRBD1 matching 11 bases. This CDR3 is built from 16 residues. From germline, CDR1 is MDHEN and CDR2 SYDVKM. The ends lost 6 bases at V and 2 bases at J; junction bases unmatched: 8. CDR3 DNA sequence: TGTGCCAGCAGATCCGGGACAGGGGGTGGGAACTATGGCTACACCTTC. It is translated as CASRSGTGGGNYGYTF.

The rearrangement links TRBV7-8 to TRBJ1-4; D gene ambiguous. CDR1 SGHVS and CDR2 FQNEAQ come from the germline V gene. V lost 1 base, J lost 3 bases, and 6 bases lay in between. CDR3 length equals 14 residues. The CDR3 protein is CASSLVSANEKLFF. The CDR3 DNA reads TGTGCCAGCAGCTTAGTGTCCGCTAATGAAAAACTGTTTTTT.

V usage is TRBV6-5 and J usage is TRBJ2-7; D might be TRBD2 (6 bases). In germline, CDR1 is MNHEY, CDR2 SVGAGI. Trimming took off 6 bases at V and 7 bases at J, with 22 bases between the two ends. The CDR3 is 15 residues long. This CDR3 is CASSPPPGASWEQYF. CDR3 nucleotide sequence: TGTGCCAGCAGCCCACCCCCGGGAGCTTCTTGGGAGCAGTACTTC.

The chain combines TRBV28 with TRBJ1-5; TRBD1 matches at 8 bases. Looked up from germline, CDR1 is MDHEN and CDR2 is SYDVKM. The CDR3 contains 14 residues. The V segment lost 5 bases and the J segment 7 bases; nucleotides outside the gene matches: 7. The CDR3 reads CASSLGQGRQPQHF. CDR3 in DNA: TGTGCCAGCAGTCTCGGACAGGGACGGCAGCCCCAGCATTTT.

The CDR3, as DNA: TGCGCCAGCAGCCCAGGGGTTGGGCAGCCCCAGCATTTT. Protein sequence: CASSPGVGQPQHF. V and J are TRBV4-1 and TRBJ1-5, with D possibly matching TRBD1 (6 bases). The ends were cut back, 4 bases at V and 7 bases at J, with 11 bases in the middle. The CDR3 extends over 13 amino acids. Germline loops: CDR1 MGHRA, CDR2 YSYEKL.

For the CDR3, the DNA is TGTGCCAGCAGTTACCTTGGCAGGGGGCCTGGCGAGCAGTACTTC. Amino acids: CASSYLGRGPGEQYF. This chain uses TRBV6-5 with TRBJ2-7, with 8 positions matching TRBD1. The CDR3 is 15 residues long. V was pared by 2 bases and J by 6 bases, with 9 bases of the junction left unmatched. Germline V gene sequence: CDR1 MNHEY, CDR2 SVGAGI.

The chain links TRBV6-6 to TRBJ2-7; D not resolved. V was pared by 1 base and J by 4 bases, with 5 bases between. This CDR3 has 12 residues. The germline gives CDR1 MNHNY, CDR2 SVGAGI (reference sequence). CDR3 DNA: TGTGCCAGCAGTTACTTACAGTACGAGCAGTACTTC. This sequence encodes CASSYLQYEQYF.

V usage is TRBV15 and J usage is TRBJ1-1; D not certain. Looked up from germline, CDR1 is LNHNV and CDR2 is YYDKDF (reference sequence). The CDR3 runs 14 residues. Trimming shortened V by 5 bases and J by 1 base, and 11 bases separated the two germline ends. The CDR3 protein is CATSSREANTEAFF. The DNA for the CDR3 is TGTGCCACCAGCTCTCGAGAGGCGAACACTGAAGCTTTCTTT. The full variable domain, rest sourced from reference TRBV15 and TRBJ1-1, is DAMVIQNPRYQVTQFGKPVTLSCSQTLNHNVMYWYQQKSSQAPKLLFHYYDKDFNNEADTPDNFQSRRPNTSFCFLDIRSPGLGDTAMYLCATSSREANTEAFFGQGTRLTVV.

This clone was found a few times. V and J are TRBV28 and TRBJ2-3; 11 positions match TRBD2. V lost 3 bases, J lost 6 bases, and 11 bases stayed unmatched. Germline V gene data show CDR1 as MDHEN and CDR2 as SYDVKM. CDR3 length equals 17 residues. CDR3 loop: CASSFWTSGSGGDTQYF. For the CDR3, the DNA is TGTGCCAGCAGTTTTTGGACTAGCGGGTCCGGGGGGGATACGCAGTATTTT.

This clone was counted once. The chain employs TRBV7-2 and TRBJ2-4, with a weak D call TRBD1 (6 bases). Trimming stripped 5 bases from V and 9 bases from J, with 14 bases between. The CDR3 contains 13 residues. The germline CDR1 and CDR2 sequences are SGHTA and FQGNSA. The CDR3 DNA reads as TGTGCCAGCAGCCGACCCGGGACAAGCATTCAGTACTTC. It is translated as CASSRPGTSIQYF.

This chain links TRBV14 with TRBJ2-1, with D uncertain. Between the trimmed V and J ends, which lost 1 base and 4 bases, there was a span of 8 bases. The CDR3 sequence is 14 residues long. CDR1 SGHDN and CDR2 FVKESK come from the germline V gene. Written as DNA, the CDR3 is TGTGCCAGCAGCCAAGCGCTACTTTACAATGAGCAGTTCTTC. Its protein product is CASSQALLYNEQFF.

The chain is built from TRBV25-1 and TRBJ1-3; a possible D gene is TRBD1 (6 bases). The V and J ends lost 2 bases and 1 base respectively, with 9 bases between them. Germline V gives CDR1 MGHDK, CDR2 SYGVNS. This CDR3 region has 15 residues. DNA for the CDR3: TGTGCCAGCAGTGAACCGACAGGTTCTGGAAACACCATATATTTT. Amino acid sequence: CASSEPTGSGNTIYF.

The rearrangement links TRBV19 to TRBJ2-7, with D hard to call. V lost 5 bases and J lost 0, with 14 bases in between. The CDR3 spans 15 residues. Germline lookup yields CDR1 LNHDA and CDR2 SQIVND (reference sequence). The CDR3 DNA is TGTGCCAGTAGTTTCAGACATTTGAGCTCCTACGAGCAGTACTTC. Its translation: CASSFRHLSSYEQYF.

V gene TRBV5-6 combines with J gene TRBJ2-1; TRBD2 matches at 9 bases. The germline CDR1 and CDR2 sequences are SGHDT and YYEEEE. The V segment lost 0 bases and the J segment 8 bases; nucleotides outside the gene matches: 6. This CDR3 spans 15 amino acids. CDR3 sequence reads: CASSLASGVPHEQFF. In DNA form, the CDR3 reads TGTGCCAGCAGCTTGGCTAGCGGGGTACCACATGAGCAGTTCTTC.

Comment on this clone: Germline is not matched at one junction end, which may reflect a read error. The rearrangement uses TRBV7-7 and TRBJ2-1; TRBD1 agrees at 11 bases. This CDR3 contains 15 residues. Germline loops: CDR1 SSHAT, CDR2 FNYEAQ (reference sequence). As DNA, the CDR3 is TGTGCTAGCAGCAAGGGGACAGGGGGGCAAAATGAGCAGTTCTTC. Its translation is CASSKGTGGQNEQFF.

This sequence joins TRBV7-6 and TRBJ1-1; the D gene is possibly TRBD1 (5 bases). Germline CDR1 is SGHVS and CDR2 is FNYEAQ. The germline V and J ends were trimmed by 5 bases and 11 bases, with 18 bases remaining between them. This CDR3 comprises 13 residues. In nucleotides, the CDR3 is TGTGCCAGCAGCGGACCAGGGTCCCCGGAGGCTTTCTTT. Translated: CASSGPGSPEAFF.

This chain links TRBV6-1 with TRBJ1-2; weak D call: TRBD1 (5 bases). Trimming removed 8 bases from V and 5 bases from J, with 18 bases in between. The CDR3 has 14 amino acids. CDR1 is MNHNS, CDR2 SASEGT, per germline. This CDR3 is CASRTGGSGYGYTF. CDR3 sequence (DNA): TGTGCCAGCCGGACGGGGGGTTCCGGGTATGGCTACACCTTC.

The J gene is TRBJ2-1, the V gene TRBV28; 9 nucleotides line up with TRBD2. Germline V gene lookup returns CDR1 MDHEN and CDR2 SYDVKM. V lost 5 bases, J lost 6 bases, and 14 bases stayed unmatched. CDR3 length equals 17 residues. CDR3 in amino acids: CASSMGLAGGSLNEQFF. CDR3 DNA sequence: TGTGCCAGCAGTATGGGACTAGCTGGTGGGTCCCTCAATGAGCAGTTCTTC. Complete variable domain (other parts from reference TRBV28 and TRBJ2-1): DVKVTQSSRYLVKRTGEKVFLECVQDMDHENMFWYRQDPGLGLRLIYFSYDVKMKEKGDIPEGYSVSREKKERFSLILESASTNQTSMYLCASSMGLAGGSLNEQFFGPGTRLTVL.

The V call is TRBV7-8, the J call TRBJ2-7; D might be TRBD2 (5 bases). Per the germline V gene, CDR1 is SGHVS and CDR2 is FQNEAQ. The germline V and J ends were trimmed by 5 bases and 2 bases, with 10 bases remaining between them. This CDR3 has 13 amino acids. CDR3 DNA sequence: TGTGCCAGCAGCATTCGGGAACCCTACGAGCAGTACTTC. It specifies CASSIREPYEQYF.

This chain uses TRBV27 with TRBJ2-7, with a possible D match to TRBD2 (6 bases). Germline V gene sequence: CDR1 MNHEY, CDR2 SMNVEV (reference sequence). This CDR3 region has 13 residues. V gave up 3 bases and J gave up 3 bases, with 9 bases separating them. The CDR3 nucleotides read TGTGCCAGCAGTTTGCAGGAGGGCTACGAGCAGTACTTC. Translating it yields CASSLQEGYEQYF.

This clone was seen once. V usage is TRBV5-1 and J usage is TRBJ2-5; possibly TRBD2 for D (6 bases). V was pared by 3 bases and J by 5 bases, with 14 bases between. Germline V gene data show CDR1 as SGHRS and CDR2 as YFSETQ. This CDR3 contains 14 residues. CDR3 sequence reads: CASSSSPGVETQYF. CDR3 DNA: TGCGCCAGCAGCTCTTCCCCGGGGGTCGAGACCCAGTACTTC.

The J gene is TRBJ2-5, the V gene TRBV14; D possibly corresponds to TRBD1 (6 bases). The CDR3 has 17 residues. With 3 bases removed from V and 0 bases from J, the gap between germline ends came to 17 bases. Germline CDR1 is SGHDN and CDR2 is FVKESK. CDR3 DNA sequence: TGTGCCAGCAGCCACTTGGGGGCAGACCCGTACCAAGAGACCCAGTACTTC. Protein: CASSHLGADPYQETQYF.

The chain has TRBV11-1 and TRBJ2-3, with 9 bases matching TRBD1. V was clipped by 3 bases and J by 2 bases; unmatched bases: 3. CDR3 length equals 15 residues. Per germline, CDR1 SGHAT and CDR2 FQDESV (reference sequence). The CDR3 DNA reads as TGTGCCAGCAGCTTGGACAGGGGCCCCACAGATACGCAGTATTTT. Amino acid sequence: CASSLDRGPTDTQYF.

This chain uses TRBV4-1 with TRBJ2-5; 10 nucleotides align to TRBD1. This CDR3 spans 17 amino acids. In germline, CDR1 is MGHRA, CDR2 YSYEKL. V was clipped by 2 bases and J by 5 bases; unmatched bases: 11. For the CDR3, the DNA is TGCGCCAGCAGCCAAACCCGGGACAGGGGCCGGAGGGAGACCCAGTACTTC. Protein sequence: CASSQTRDRGRRETQYF.

The J gene is TRBJ2-7, the V gene TRBV7-2; no reliable D call. The CDR3 loop spans 16 amino acids. Trimming shortened V by 5 bases and J by 3 bases, and 20 bases separated the two germline ends. Germline CDR1 and CDR2: SGHTA and FQGNSA. Here the CDR3 DNA reads TGTGCCAGCAGCGCCCTTTCGGTAAGCCACCTCTACGAGCAGTACTTC. This gives the protein CASSALSVSHLYEQYF.